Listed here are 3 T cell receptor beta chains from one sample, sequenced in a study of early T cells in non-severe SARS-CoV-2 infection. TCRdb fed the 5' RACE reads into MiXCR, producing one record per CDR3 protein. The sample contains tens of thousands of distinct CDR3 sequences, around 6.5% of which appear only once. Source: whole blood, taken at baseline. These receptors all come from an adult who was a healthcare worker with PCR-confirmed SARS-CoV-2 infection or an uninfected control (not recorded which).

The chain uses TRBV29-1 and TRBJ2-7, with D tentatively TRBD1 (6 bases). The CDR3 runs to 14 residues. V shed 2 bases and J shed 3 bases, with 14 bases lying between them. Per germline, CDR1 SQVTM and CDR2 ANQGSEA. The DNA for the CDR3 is TGCAGCGTTGAATTGTCAGGGGTCCTCTACGAGCAGTACTTC. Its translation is CSVELSGVLYEQYF.

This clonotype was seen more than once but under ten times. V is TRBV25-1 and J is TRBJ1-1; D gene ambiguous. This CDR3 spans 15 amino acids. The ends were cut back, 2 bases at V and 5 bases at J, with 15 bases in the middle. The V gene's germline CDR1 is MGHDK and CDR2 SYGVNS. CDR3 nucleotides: TGTGCCAGCAGTGAAGTCTTCGGGGAGCGGACTGAAGCTTTCTTT. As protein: CASSEVFGERTEAFF.

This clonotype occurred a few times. The CDR3 loop reads CASSLILGGSNTEAFF. The CDR3 coding sequence is TGCGCCAGCAGCTTGATTCTGGGGGGCTCTAACACTGAAGCTTTCTTT. The chain couples TRBV5-1 to TRBJ1-1; TRBD1 might be the D (6 bases). Trimming pared 1 base from V and 2 bases from J, leaving 15 bases between. The CDR3 consists of 16 residues. The germline gives CDR1 SGHRS, CDR2 YFSETQ.